Sequencing of this T cell receptor (beta chain) was carried out in a study of CD8+CD57+ T cells in acquired aplastic anemia. As for the study in general: Sorted CD4+ and CD8+ cells yielded around 3.2 ug of DNA on average. Points from the study as a whole: About 29 shared CD8+ CDR3s appeared highly expressed within patients' immunodominant clones.

This clonotype was recorded many times. Its antigen is not identified. Sequenced patients had shown CD8+CD57+ cell expansion by flow cytometry. Everyone among the patients had severe acquired aplastic anemia. Germline CDR1 is SGHRS and CDR2 is YFSETQ. CDR3 size: 13 residues. The V end was cut by 0 bases, the J end by 3 bases, with 7 bases between. Genomic DNA provided the template from which TCR beta VDJ and CDR3 profiles were obtained. TCRdb called the reads again in MiXCR, with one record for every CDR3 protein. The sample carries about 240,000 distinct CDR3 sequences, approximately 45% recorded once.

Specimen: sorted CD4+, CD8+, or CD8+CD57+ T cells (not recorded which) from PBMCs. The sequence was obtained from a human donor with aplastic anemia. The chain is built from TRBV5-1 and TRBJ2-7, with D uncertain. CDR3 sequence: CASSLARYYEQYF. The CDR3 DNA reads TGCGCCAGCAGCTTGGCTAGATACTACGAGCAGTACTTC.